A single T cell receptor beta chain is shown here with its context. The assay was immunoSEQ multiplex PCR, and TCRdb's table has in-frame clones only and misses some. The sample yields hundreds of thousands of clones, around 89% seen once. The data are from a study of blood T cell repertoires in COVID-19. The overall study: The United States, Italy and Spain were the sources of the acute and convalescent COVID-19 samples. PBMCs, B-cell-depleted T cells, or T cells provided the cDNA or gDNA that made up the material.

Germline V gives CDR1 MGHRA, CDR2 YSYEKL. The CDR3 sequence is 18 residues long. V lost 1 base to trimming and J lost 5 bases; unmatched junction nucleotides: 14. Seattle participants joined during active infection and were tracked over time. The sample was peripheral blood. This TCR came from a woman in her 50s with COVID-19, enrolled during active disease. The V gene is TRBV4-1, the J gene TRBJ1-5, with 7 positions matching TRBD1. The CDR3 is CASSQVYWSYRGDQPQHF. The CDR3 DNA sequence: TGCGCCAGCAGCCAAGTGTACTGGTCCTACAGGGGCGATCAGCCCCAGCATTTT.